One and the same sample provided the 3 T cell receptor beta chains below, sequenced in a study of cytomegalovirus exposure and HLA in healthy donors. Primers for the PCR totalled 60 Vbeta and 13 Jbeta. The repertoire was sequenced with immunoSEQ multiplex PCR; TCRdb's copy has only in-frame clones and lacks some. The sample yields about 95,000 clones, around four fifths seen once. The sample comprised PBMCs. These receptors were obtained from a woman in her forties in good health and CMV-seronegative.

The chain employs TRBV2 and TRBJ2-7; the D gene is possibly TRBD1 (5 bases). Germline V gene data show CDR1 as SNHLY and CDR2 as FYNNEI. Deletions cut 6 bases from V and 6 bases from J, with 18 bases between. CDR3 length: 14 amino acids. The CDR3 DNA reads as TGTGCCAGCAGGGGTCTTCAGGGTTTCACCGAGCAGTACTTC. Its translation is CASRGLQGFTEQYF.

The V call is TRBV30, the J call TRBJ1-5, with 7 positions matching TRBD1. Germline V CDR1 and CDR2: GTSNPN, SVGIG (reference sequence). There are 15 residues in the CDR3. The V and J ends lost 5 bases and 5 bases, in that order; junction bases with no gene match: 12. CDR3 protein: CAWAPPGQNYQPQHF. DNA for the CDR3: TGTGCCTGGGCCCCTCCGGGACAGAATTATCAGCCCCAGCATTTT.

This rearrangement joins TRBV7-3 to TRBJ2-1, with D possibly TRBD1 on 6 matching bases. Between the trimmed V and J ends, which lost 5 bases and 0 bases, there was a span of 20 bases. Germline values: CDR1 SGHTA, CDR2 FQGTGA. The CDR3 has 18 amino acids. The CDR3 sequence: CASSKQGGPTSSYNEQFF. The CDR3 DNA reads TGTGCCAGCAGCAAACAGGGCGGACCTACTAGCTCCTACAATGAGCAGTTCTTC.